The rows below give T cell receptor beta chains drawn from one sample of a study of T cell repertoires in ileal Crohn's disease. The assay was immunoSEQ multiplex PCR, and TCRdb's table has in-frame clones only and misses some. In the table there are approximately 6,000 clones, around 83% of which are singletons. What was sequenced was ileal tissue. These receptors all come from an adult with Crohn's disease. CDR3s include the opening cysteine and the closing phenylalanine or tryptophan. D genes are given only for firm matches. The listing skips clone size in some rows; elsewhere it reads once, few, many or a size class.

size: .
J: TRBJ2-1
D: .
V: TRBV11-3
CDR3: CASSTGQSSYNEQFF
DNA: TGTGCCAGCAGCACCGGACAGAGCTCCTACAATGAGCAGTTCTTC

size: once
J: TRBJ2-1
D: TRBD2
V: TRBV18
CDR3: CASSPSTGGWNNEQFF
DNA: TGTGCCAGCTCACCTTCGACGGGAGGGTGGAACAATGAGCAGTTCTTC

size: .
J: TRBJ1-2
D: .
V: TRBV28
CDR3: CAGGQSNYGYTF
DNA: TGTGCCGGAGGACAGTCTAACTATGGCTACACCTTC

size: .
J: TRBJ2-1
D: TRBD2
V: TRBV11-3
CDR3: CASSSQRDGSNEQFF
DNA: TGTGCCAGCAGCTCCCAGCGGGACGGGAGCAATGAGCAGTTCTTC

size: .
J: TRBJ2-7
D: .
V: TRBV4-3
CDR3: CASSQGAGYEQYF
DNA: TGCGCCAGCAGCCAAGGGGCGGGCTACGAGCAGTACTTC

size: .
J: TRBJ2-1
D: .
V: TRBV18
CDR3: CASSPDRGSYNEQFF
DNA: TGTGCCAGCTCACCCGATCGGGGCTCATACAATGAGCAGTTCTTC

size: .
J: TRBJ2-5
D: .
V: TRBV18
CDR3: CASSLQGGVPNRETQYF
DNA: TGTGCCAGCTCACTACAGGGAGGGGTCCCTAATCGAGAGACCCAGTACTTC

size: .
J: TRBJ1-2
D: .
V: TRBV6-1
CDR3: CASNLGGYGYTF
DNA: TGTGCCAGCAATTTGGGAGGCTATGGCTACACCTTC

size: .
J: TRBJ2-5
D: TRBD1
V: TRBV5-1
CDR3: CASSYRDRETQYF
DNA: TGCGCCAGCAGCTACCGGGACAGGGAGACCCAGTACTTC

size: .
J: TRBJ1-4
D: .
V: TRBV2
CDR3: CASSSLAGVREKLFF
DNA: TGTGCCAGCAGTTCCCTTGCAGGGGTGAGGGAAAAACTGTTTTTT

size: .
J: TRBJ1-6
D: TRBD1
V: TRBV28
CDR3: CASSPMTGKGSPLHF
DNA: TGTGCCAGCAGTCCCATGACAGGGAAGGGTTCACCCCTCCACTTT

size: few
J: TRBJ2-3
D: .
V: TRBV6-4
CDR3: CASSAGGHTDTQYF
DNA: TGTGCCAGCAGTGCGGGGGGCCACACAGATACGCAGTATTTT

size: .
J: TRBJ2-7
D: TRBD2
V: TRBV4-2
CDR3: CASSQDFLGGLAGSYEQYF
DNA: TGTGCCAGCAGCCAAGATTTTCTGGGTGGACTAGCGGGATCCTACGAGCAGTACTTC

size: .
J: TRBJ1-5
D: .
V: TRBV6-5
CDR3: CASSYTRESNQPQHF
DNA: TGTGCCAGCAGTTACACCAGGGAGAGCAATCAGCCCCAGCATTTT

size: few
J: TRBJ1-6
D: .
V: TRBV27
CDR3: CASSLTLHSLNSPLHF
DNA: TGTGCCAGCAGTTTAACGCTGCATAGTCTGAATTCACCCCTCCACTTT

size: .
J: TRBJ1-2
D: .
V: TRBV5-6
CDR3: CASSQRGQSYGYTF
DNA: TGTGCCAGCAGCCAAAGGGGCCAGAGCTATGGCTACACCTTC

size: .
J: TRBJ1-5
D: .
V: TRBV28
CDR3: CASSSRYDQPQHF
DNA: TGTGCCAGCAGTTCTAGATACGATCAGCCCCAGCATTTT

size: .
J: TRBJ1-5
D: TRBD1
V: TRBV11-2
CDR3: CASSLGNRGVPQHF
DNA: TGTGCCAGCAGCTTGGGAAACAGGGGGGTGCCCCAGCATTTT

size: .
J: TRBJ2-2
D: .
V: TRBV5-6
CDR3: CASRTGRSNTGELFF
DNA: TGTGCCAGTCGAACAGGGAGGTCGAACACCGGGGAGCTGTTTTTT

size: .
J: TRBJ2-2
D: .
V: TRBV4-1
CDR3: CASRDFTNTGELFF
DNA: TGCGCCAGCCGGGACTTCACGAACACCGGGGAGCTGTTTTTT

size: .
J: TRBJ1-1
D: TRBD1
V: TRBV11-2
CDR3: CASSRPGTVEAFF
DNA: TGTGCCAGCAGCCGTCCCGGGACAGTAGAAGCTTTCTTT

size: .
J: TRBJ1-4
D: .
V: TRBV28
CDR3: CASSTRTLLEDNEKLFF
DNA: TGTGCCAGCAGCACTCGGACCTTACTTGAGGATAATGAAAAACTGTTTTTT

size: few
J: TRBJ1-1
D: .
V: TRBV29-1
CDR3: CSVGGGDGGRTEAFF
DNA: TGCAGCGTTGGGGGGGGAGATGGCGGGCGCACTGAAGCTTTCTTT

size: .
J: TRBJ1-1
D: .
V: TRBV2
CDR3: CASSEARGARRLNTEAFF
DNA: TGTGCCAGCAGTGAAGCCCGGGGGGCCCGCCGCCTGAACACTGAAGCTTTCTTT

size: few
J: TRBJ2-1
D: .
V: TRBV5-4
CDR3: CASSLYGTEQFF
DNA: TGTGCCAGCAGCTTGTACGGGACAGAGCAGTTCTTC

size: few
J: TRBJ1-1
D: .
V: TRBV30
CDR3: CAWSVAGSTEAFF
DNA: TGTGCCTGGAGTGTAGCGGGGAGCACTGAAGCTTTCTTT

size: .
J: TRBJ2-1
D: TRBD2
V: TRBV29-1
CDR3: CSVRTSGGAGSYNEQFF
DNA: TGCAGCGTAAGGACTAGCGGGGGGGCTGGATCCTACAATGAGCAGTTCTTC

size: .
J: TRBJ2-7
D: .
V: TRBV28
CDR3: CASSLSYTGDYEQYF
DNA: TGTGCCAGCAGTTTATCGTATACTGGGGACTACGAGCAGTACTTC

size: .
J: TRBJ1-4
D: TRBD1
V: TRBV2
CDR3: CASSESHRGGEKLFF
DNA: TGTGCCAGCAGTGAATCACACAGGGGAGGAGAAAAACTGTTTTTT

size: .
J: TRBJ1-1
D: TRBD1
V: TRBV6-1
CDR3: CASSEGQGETEAFF
DNA: TGTGCCAGCAGTGAAGGACAGGGAGAAACTGAAGCTTTCTTT

size: few
J: TRBJ2-3
D: TRBD2
V: TRBV9
CDR3: CASSGRSSGGNTDTQYF
DNA: TGTGCCAGCAGCGGGAGGTCTAGCGGGGGGAACACAGATACGCAGTATTTT

size: few
J: TRBJ1-4
D: .
V: TRBV5-1
CDR3: CASSPLIGRANEKLFF
DNA: TGCGCCAGCAGCCCACTTATAGGCAGAGCTAATGAAAAACTGTTTTTT

size: .
J: TRBJ2-7
D: .
V: TRBV13
CDR3: CASSLSSYEQYF
DNA: TGTGCCAGCAGCTTAAGCTCCTACGAGCAGTACTTC

size: .
J: TRBJ1-6
D: .
V: TRBV2
CDR3: CASSDRVVDNSPLHF
DNA: TGTGCCAGCAGTGACAGGGTGGTTGATAATTCACCCCTCCACTTT

size: .
J: TRBJ1-2
D: TRBD1
V: TRBV5-4
CDR3: CASSLERRGDGYTF
DNA: TGTGCCAGCAGCTTGGAGCGCAGGGGGGATGGCTACACCTTC

size: few
J: TRBJ1-2
D: TRBD1
V: TRBV9
CDR3: CASSVGGRTGNGYTF
DNA: TGTGCCAGCAGCGTAGGCGGCCGGACAGGCAATGGCTACACCTTC

size: .
J: TRBJ2-7
D: TRBD1
V: TRBV28
CDR3: CASSSVGTTGRYEQYF
DNA: TGTGCCAGCAGTTCAGTCGGAACGACAGGGCGCTACGAGCAGTACTTC

size: once
J: TRBJ2-7
D: TRBD1
V: TRBV30
CDR3: CAWRVGGYYEQYF
DNA: TGTGCCTGGAGGGTAGGGGGCTATTACGAGCAGTACTTC

size: .
J: TRBJ1-2
D: .
V: TRBV2
CDR3: CASSEWVDSNYGYTF
DNA: TGTGCCAGCAGTGAATGGGTCGACTCTAACTATGGCTACACCTTC

size: .
J: TRBJ1-2
D: .
V: TRBV10-2
CDR3: CASRQGYGYGYTF
DNA: TGCGCCAGCAGACAGGGCTACGGCTATGGCTACACCTTC

size: .
J: TRBJ2-7
D: TRBD1
V: TRBV2
CDR3: CASSERLDRGNYEQYF
DNA: TGTGCCAGCAGTGAACGATTGGACAGGGGGAACTACGAGCAGTACTTC

size: .
J: TRBJ2-7
D: TRBD1
V: TRBV7-9
CDR3: CASSFITGGSYEQYF
DNA: TGTGCCAGCAGCTTCATCACAGGGGGGTCCTACGAGCAGTACTTC

size: .
J: TRBJ1-4
D: .
V: TRBV2
CDR3: CASSGGGSRNEKLFF
DNA: TGTGCCAGCAGTGGAGGCGGGAGCCGTAATGAAAAACTGTTTTTT

size: .
J: TRBJ2-5
D: TRBD2
V: TRBV19
CDR3: CASSETGTSGETQYF
DNA: TGTGCCAGTAGCGAGACCGGGACTAGCGGAGAGACCCAGTACTTC

size: .
J: TRBJ2-3
D: .
V: TRBV29-1
CDR3: CSVSGVAADTQYF
DNA: TGCAGCGTTTCGGGCGTGGCTGCAGATACGCAGTATTTT

size: few
J: TRBJ2-7
D: .
V: TRBV12-1
CDR3: CASSFKKGPGTYEQYF
DNA: TGTGCCAGCAGCTTTAAAAAGGGGCCCGGTACCTACGAGCAGTACTTC

size: .
J: TRBJ2-2
D: .
V: TRBV6-1
CDR3: CASSEGTVTGELFF
DNA: TGTGCCAGCAGTGAAGGGACAGTCACCGGGGAGCTGTTTTTT

size: .
J: TRBJ1-3
D: TRBD1
V: TRBV7-8
CDR3: CATFIRDRGSGNTIYF
DNA: TGTGCCACCTTCATCCGGGACAGGGGTTCTGGAAACACCATATATTTT